This entry lists 12 T cell receptor beta chains sequenced from one sample in a study of OX40 agonist ivuxolimab in advanced cancers. The protocol was immunoSEQ multiplex PCR, while the TCRdb copy is restricted to in-frame clones and leaves out a portion. The data show 75,000 to 100,000 clones, roughly 87% seen once. Sample: CD4+ or CD8+ T cells sorted from blood, taken in a trial of the OX40 agonist ivuxolimab. The receptors here all came from an adult with an advanced solid tumor such as melanoma, head and neck, liver or kidney cancer.

This clone was counted between two and nine times. The J gene is TRBJ2-2, the V gene TRBV5-1, with 7 positions matching TRBD1. Germline V gives CDR1 SGHRS, CDR2 YFSETQ. The V and J ends lost 5 bases and 5 bases, in that order; junction bases with no gene match: 6. The CDR3 contains 14 residues. CDR3 sequence reads: CASSRQGGTGELFF. The CDR3, as DNA: TGCGCCAGCAGTCGACAGGGCGGTACCGGGGAGCTGTTTTTT.

Written as DNA, the CDR3 is TGTGCCAGCAGCCTGAACCTGGGGCAGCCCCAGCATTTT. Its translation is CASSLNLGQPQHF. The gene calls are TRBV7-2 and TRBJ1-5; D is uncertain. The CDR3 has 13 residues. With 5 bases removed from V and 7 bases from J, the gap between germline ends came to 12 bases. Germline CDR1 reads SGHTA; CDR2 reads FQGNSA.

The rearrangement links TRBV5-8 to TRBJ2-7; 8 positions match TRBD1. Germline CDR1 and CDR2: SGHTS and YDEGEE. The trim removed 0 bases at V and 3 bases at J, leaving 5 bases unmatched. This CDR3 comprises 15 residues. This chain's CDR3 is CASSLVGTGDYEQYF. The CDR3 DNA follows: TGTGCCAGCAGCTTGGTCGGGACAGGCGACTACGAGCAGTACTTC. The variable domain in full, completed from reference TRBV5-8 and TRBJ2-7, reads EAGVTQSPTHLIKTRGQQATLRCSPISGHTSVYWYQQALGLGLQFLLWYDEGEERNRGNFPPRFSGRQFPNYSSELNVNALELEDSALYLCASSLVGTGDYEQYFGPGTRLTVT.

V is TRBV5-1 and J is TRBJ2-1; perhaps TRBD2 as D (6 bases). The CDR3 runs 14 residues. Germline values: CDR1 SGHRS, CDR2 YFSETQ. V was cut by 0 bases and J by 8 bases, with 12 bases left in between. CDR3 in DNA: TGCGCCAGCAGCTTGGATACTAGCCCGCATGAGCAGTTCTTC. Translating gives CASSLDTSPHEQFF.

V usage is TRBV19 and J usage is TRBJ2-2; 14 positions agree with TRBD2. The trim removed 6 bases at V and 1 base at J, leaving 4 bases unmatched. Germline assignment: CDR1 LNHDA and CDR2 SQIVND (reference sequence). The CDR3 has 17 residues. The CDR3 coding sequence is TGTGCCAGTAGGGGACTAGCGGGAGCTGGGAACACCGGGGAGCTGTTTTTT. Amino acids: CASRGLAGAGNTGELFF.

J is TRBJ2-7 and V is TRBV18; 7 bases fit TRBD1. From germline, CDR1 is KGHSH and CDR2 LQKENI. This CDR3 comprises 14 residues. V gave up 4 bases and J gave up 2 bases; unmatched junction bases: 5. The CDR3 protein is CASSLGQSAYEQYV. The CDR3 region has the DNA TGTGCCAGCTCACTGGGACAGTCTGCCTACGAGCAGTACGTC.

The gene calls are TRBV7-9 and TRBJ2-3; D unresolved. Germline V gene sequence: CDR1 SEHNR, CDR2 FQNEAQ (reference sequence). The ends were cut back, 3 bases at V and 1 base at J, with 11 bases in the middle. The CDR3 extends over 15 amino acids. The CDR3 DNA reads TGTGCCAGCAGCTTTATGAATAGTGGCACAGATACGCAGTATTTT. The encoded protein is CASSFMNSGTDTQYF.

V is TRBV28 and J is TRBJ1-1; no reliable D call. The V end was cut by 2 bases, the J end by 7 bases, with 11 bases between. The CDR3 consists of 13 residues. Germline CDR1 reads MDHEN; CDR2 reads SYDVKM. In DNA form, the CDR3 reads TGTGCCAGCAGTTTACGGACGGTAGATGAAGCTTTCTTT. Translated: CASSLRTVDEAFF. The complete variable domain, with remaining parts taken from reference TRBV28 and TRBJ1-1, reads DVKVTQSSRYLVKRTGEKVFLECVQDMDHENMFWYRQDPGLGLRLIYFSYDVKMKEKGDIPEGYSVSREKKERFSLILESASTNQTSMYLCASSLRTVDEAFFGQGTRLTVV.

CDR3 DNA sequence: TGTGCCAGCAGCGGCACAGGCCTACAAGAGACCCAGTACTTC. Protein: CASSGTGLQETQYF. The chain joins TRBV5-6 to TRBJ2-5; maybe TRBD1 (5 bases). With 4 bases removed from V and 2 bases from J, the gap between germline ends came to 12 bases. The CDR3 sequence is 14 residues long. Germline-derived CDR1 and CDR2 are SGHDT and YYEEEE.

The genes are TRBV27 and TRBJ2-7; weak D call: TRBD2 (5 bases). Trimming took 9 bases from V and 2 from J, leaving 17 bases between them. Germline-derived CDR1 and CDR2 are MNHEY and SMNVEV (reference sequence). The CDR3 is 14 amino acids. CDR3 sequence reads: CASEAEGPAYEQYF. The CDR3 bases are TGTGCCAGTGAAGCTGAGGGCCCCGCCTACGAGCAGTACTTC.

The rearrangement uses TRBV18 and TRBJ2-7, with TRBD2 matching 14 bases. CDR1 and CDR2 (germline): KGHSH, LQKENI. The CDR3 has 14 amino acids. J lost 7 bases, V lost 5 bases, and 4 bases had no gene match. CDR3 bases: TGTGCCAGCTCAAGGGGACTAGCGGGAGTTGAGCAGTACTTC. Residues: CASSRGLAGVEQYF.

This rearrangement joins TRBV28 to TRBJ1-1; D unresolved. Germline V gene data show CDR1 as MDHEN and CDR2 as SYDVKM. V shed 10 bases and J shed 8 bases, with 17 bases lying between them. This CDR3 has 12 residues. CDR3: CAIQGGTGEAFF. The CDR3 nucleotides are TGTGCCATCCAAGGTGGCACGGGAGAAGCTTTCTTT.